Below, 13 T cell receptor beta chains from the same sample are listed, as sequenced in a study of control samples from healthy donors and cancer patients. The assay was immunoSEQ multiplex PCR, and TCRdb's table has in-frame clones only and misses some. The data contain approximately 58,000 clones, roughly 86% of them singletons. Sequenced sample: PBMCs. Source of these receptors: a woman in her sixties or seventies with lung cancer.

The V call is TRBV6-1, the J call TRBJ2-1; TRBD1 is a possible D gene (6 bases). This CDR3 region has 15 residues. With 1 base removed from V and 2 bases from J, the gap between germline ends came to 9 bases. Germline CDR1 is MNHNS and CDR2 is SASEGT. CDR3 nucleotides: TGTGCCAGCAGTGAAGTCAGGGGACCCTACAATGAGCAGTTCTTC. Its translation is CASSEVRGPYNEQFF.

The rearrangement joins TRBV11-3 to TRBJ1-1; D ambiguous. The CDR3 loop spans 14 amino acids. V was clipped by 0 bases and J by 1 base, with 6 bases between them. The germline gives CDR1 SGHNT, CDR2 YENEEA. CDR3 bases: TGTGCCAGCAGCTTAGATTCGGGGAACACTGAAGCTTTCTTT. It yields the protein CASSLDSGNTEAFF.

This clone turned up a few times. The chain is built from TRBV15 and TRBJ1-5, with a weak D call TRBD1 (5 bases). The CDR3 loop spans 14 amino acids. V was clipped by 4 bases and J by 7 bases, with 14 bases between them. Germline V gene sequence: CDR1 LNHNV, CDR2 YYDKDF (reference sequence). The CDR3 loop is CATSTRQTGQPQHF. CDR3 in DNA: TGTGCCACCAGCACTCGACAGACTGGACAGCCCCAGCATTTT.

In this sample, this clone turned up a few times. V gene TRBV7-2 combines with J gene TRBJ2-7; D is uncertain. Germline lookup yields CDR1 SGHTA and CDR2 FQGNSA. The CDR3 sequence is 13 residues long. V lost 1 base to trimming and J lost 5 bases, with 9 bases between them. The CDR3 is CASSLVYFNEQYF. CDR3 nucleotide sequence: TGTGCCAGCAGCTTAGTATATTTCAACGAGCAGTACTTC.

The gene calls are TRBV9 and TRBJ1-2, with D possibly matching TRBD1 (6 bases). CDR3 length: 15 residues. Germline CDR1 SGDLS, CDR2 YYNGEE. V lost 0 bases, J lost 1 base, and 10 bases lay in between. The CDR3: CASSVDRTVNYGYTF. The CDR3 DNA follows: TGTGCCAGCAGCGTAGATAGGACAGTTAACTATGGCTACACCTTC.

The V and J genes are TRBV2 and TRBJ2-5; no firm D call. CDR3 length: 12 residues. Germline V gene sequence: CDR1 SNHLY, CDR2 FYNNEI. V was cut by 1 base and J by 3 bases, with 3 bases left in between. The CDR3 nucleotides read TGTGCCAGCAGTGAAGTAGAAGAGACCCAGTACTTC. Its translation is CASSEVEETQYF.

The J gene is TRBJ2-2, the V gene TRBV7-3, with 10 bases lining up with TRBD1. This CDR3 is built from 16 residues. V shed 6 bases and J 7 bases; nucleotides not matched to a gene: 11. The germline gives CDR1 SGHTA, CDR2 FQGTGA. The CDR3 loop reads CASSPPGQGSHGELFF. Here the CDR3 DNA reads TGTGCCAGCAGTCCACCGGGACAGGGGTCCCACGGGGAGCTGTTTTTT.

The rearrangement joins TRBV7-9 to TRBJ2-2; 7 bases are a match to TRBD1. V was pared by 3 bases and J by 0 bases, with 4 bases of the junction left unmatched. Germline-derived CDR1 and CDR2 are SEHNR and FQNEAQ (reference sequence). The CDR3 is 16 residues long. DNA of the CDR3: TGTGCCAGCAGCTTTATCGACAGGGCGAACACCGGGGAGCTGTTTTTT. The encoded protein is CASSFIDRANTGELFF.

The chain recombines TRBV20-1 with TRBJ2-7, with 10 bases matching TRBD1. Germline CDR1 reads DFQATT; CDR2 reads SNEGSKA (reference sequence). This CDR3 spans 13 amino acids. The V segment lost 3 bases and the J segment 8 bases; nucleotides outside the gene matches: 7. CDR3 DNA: TGCAGTGCTAGTAGGGACAGGGGTTCCAAGCAGTACTTC. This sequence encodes CSASRDRGSKQYF.

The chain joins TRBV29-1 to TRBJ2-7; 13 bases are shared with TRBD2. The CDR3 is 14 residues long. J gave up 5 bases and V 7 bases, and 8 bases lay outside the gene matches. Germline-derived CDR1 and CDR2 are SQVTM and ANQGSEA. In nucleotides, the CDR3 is TGCAGCGCACGGACTAGCGGGAGTTTCGACGAGCAGTACTTC. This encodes CSARTSGSFDEQYF.

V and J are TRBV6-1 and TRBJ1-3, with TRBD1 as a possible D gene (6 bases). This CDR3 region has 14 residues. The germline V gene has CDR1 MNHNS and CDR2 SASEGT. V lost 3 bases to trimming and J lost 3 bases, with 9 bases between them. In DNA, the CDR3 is TGTGCCAGCAGTGAGACAGGTGGTGGAAACACCATATATTTT. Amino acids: CASSETGGGNTIYF.

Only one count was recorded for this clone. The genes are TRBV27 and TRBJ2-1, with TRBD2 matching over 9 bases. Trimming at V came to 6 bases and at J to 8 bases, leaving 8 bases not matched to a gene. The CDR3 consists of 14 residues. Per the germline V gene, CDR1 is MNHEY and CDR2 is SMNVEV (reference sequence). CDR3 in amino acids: CASRPGLAAYEQFF. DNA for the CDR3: TGTGCCAGCAGGCCGGGACTAGCTGCATATGAGCAGTTCTTC.

The DNA for the CDR3 is TGTGCCAGCAGACTATCCCCTGTGGGCACAGATACGCAGTATTTT. This codes for CASRLSPVGTDTQYF. The chain couples TRBV2 to TRBJ2-3; no firm D call. V dropped 6 bases and J dropped 1 base, with 14 bases sitting between them. Germline V gives CDR1 SNHLY, CDR2 FYNNEI. This CDR3 has 15 amino acids.